This is a list of T cell receptor beta chains from one sample in a study of blood T cell repertoires in COVID-19. Measured with immunoSEQ multiplex PCR; TCRdb has only the in-frame clones, and not every one. The sample holds 350,000 or so clones, roughly 85% seen once. The sequenced material came from PBMCs or T cells enriched from blood (not recorded which). The receptors shown here come from a woman in her 40s with acute COVID-19. Each CDR3 is given with its conserved first and last residue. For some rows the clone size is stated as once, few or many, or as a class when expanded; others skip it.

TRBJ2-5,TRBV20-1,-,CSASRSQETQYF
TRBJ2-2,TRBV4-2,-,CASSQDAGFVGGELFF
TRBJ2-6,TRBV28,-,CASSLKEGAWGANVLTF
TRBJ1-1,TRBV19,few,CASRKTETLGTEAFF
TRBJ2-1,TRBV4-3,-,CASSSQRTSVDEQFF
TRBJ1-3,TRBV2,-,CASRTYGQGGGNTIYF
TRBJ2-3,TRBV7-9,-,CASSLEDRDTQYF
TRBJ1-5,TRBV29-1,once,CSVEGSAGPRPQHF
TRBJ1-2,TRBV29-1,-,CSVEERRSNYYGYTF
TRBJ1-6,TRBV18,-,CASSPTGVVDSPLHF
TRBJ1-5,TRBV28,once,CASSSPPGQGPSSQHF
TRBJ1-1,TRBV7-9,-,CASSLGFYDWKAFF
TRBJ2-5,TRBV15,-,CATSRDTGGETQYF
TRBJ2-2,TRBV19,-,CASRTLGVTGELFF
TRBJ1-2,TRBV24-1,-,CATSDFGWAGGRPNYGYTF
TRBJ2-5,TRBV18,once,CASSPKNGLESGETQYF
TRBJ1-2,TRBV7-9,once,CASSAVTGHANYGYTF
TRBJ2-5,TRBV7-9,-,CASSLALTAQETQYF
TRBJ1-2,TRBV5-4,-,CASSLAGGNYGYTF
TRBJ1-6,TRBV4-3,many,CASSQVPDWSSYNSPLHF
TRBJ2-7,TRBV5-4,-,CASSFGGRFSYEQYF
TRBJ1-2,TRBV13,-,CASSRSGSGVGYTF
TRBJ2-1,TRBV19,-,CASSSGRAGEQFF
TRBJ1-5,TRBV13,-,CASSLGTGPNQPQHF
TRBJ1-2,TRBV28,once,CASSLRGYGYTF
TRBJ1-2,TRBV7-2,-,CASSTTGRPETNYGYTF
TRBJ2-2,TRBV19,-,CASTTIPLGSNTGELFF
TRBJ2-7,TRBV7-2,few,CASSLVQGLTYEQYF
TRBJ1-5,TRBV28,-,CASSSPDRFNQPQHF
TRBJ2-1,TRBV7-9,-,CASSPKSQGLSYNEQFF
TRBJ1-1,TRBV5-5,-,CASSLGRTGGAEAFF
TRBJ1-1,TRBV5-6,-,CASSFGTGRRETEAFF
TRBJ2-5,TRBV7-9,-,CASSSDFKETQYF
TRBJ2-6,TRBV18,-,CASSPTGAGANVLTF
TRBJ2-1,TRBV4-1,once,CASSQDLAGQGNVYNEQFF
TRBJ1-2,TRBV12-5,-,CASGLDPGGGGGYGYTF
TRBJ1-1,TRBV6-2/TRBV6-3,few,CASSSPEGGGMRNTEAFF
TRBJ2-1,TRBV6-5,-,CASRVPGGVANEQFF
TRBJ2-2,TRBV5-4,-,CASRKGTSGETKLFF
TRBJ2-1,TRBV3-1/TRBV3-2,once,CASSHFIPIRLAGVSRGDEQFF
TRBJ2-7,TRBV11-3,-,CASSSTSGSYEQYF
TRBJ1-2,TRBV5-1,-,CASKLRGGLNYGYTF
TRBJ1-2,TRBV7-2,-,CASTQGQGGYGYTF
TRBJ2-7,TRBV6-5,-,CASSFFTGGSSYEQYF
TRBJ1-2,TRBV21-1,-,CASSKQVGSYGYTF
TRBJ1-2,TRBV5-4,-,CASRPGQGPNYGYTF
TRBJ1-5,TRBV6-5,-,CASRNGDQPQHF
TRBJ2-7,TRBV5-6,once,CASSLRTWGPYEQYF
TRBJ2-4,TRBV10-3,-,CAISPGTGGPSAKNIQYF
TRBJ1-1,TRBV19,-,CASSSDHNIEKQAFF
TRBJ2-3,TRBV11-2,-,CASSLRGRTDTQYF
TRBJ1-4,TRBV18,-,CASSPSTGRVKKLFF
TRBJ1-3,TRBV9,-,CASSVGQGIGGNTIYF
TRBJ2-1,TRBV20-1,-,CSATGFEQFF
TRBJ2-7,TRBV7-2,-,CASSHRVGGDYEQYF